The T cell receptor (beta chain) described here comes from a study of T cell responses to AZD1222 COVID-19 vaccine. Libraries were prepared by immunoSEQ multiplex PCR; TCRdb keeps only in-frame clonotypes and omits some of them. Of over 110,000 clones listed, roughly 90% are singletons. Notes on the study in general: No day 14 peak samples; only post-peak repertoires were characterized.

CDR3 length: 13 amino acids. Germline V lookup: CDR1 SGHTA, CDR2 FQGNSA. Worth noting for this clone: Its specificity is not known.

The sample was peripheral blood, taken 28 days after the second AZD1222 dose. The chain carries TRBV7-2 and TRBJ1-4, with a weak D call TRBD1 (6 bases). This sequence was found in an adult who received the AZD1222 COVID-19 vaccine. The CDR3 nucleotides are TGTGCAACAGGGAGTGGTGCTAATGAAAAACTGTTTTTT. It specifies CATGSGANEKLFF.